The T cell receptor (beta chain) under discussion was sequenced for a study of blood T cell repertoires in COVID-19. On the study more broadly: Sites across the United States, Italy and Spain contributed samples from acute and convalescent COVID-19. T cells, B-cell-depleted T cells, or PBMCs provided the cDNA or gDNA that served as material.

In the original workflow: Amplification of reference gene primers was used by the study to estimate nucleated cell counts. The repertoire was sequenced with immunoSEQ multiplex PCR; TCRdb's copy has only in-frame clones and lacks some. V, J and clone size derive from that table, while D and trimming were established from the DNA sequence. The sample has roughly 190,000 clones; approximately 79% are singletons. This CDR3 is 13 amino acids long. J gave up 4 bases and V 5 bases, and 5 bases lay outside the gene matches. Looked up from germline, CDR1 is SEHNR and CDR2 is FQNEAQ (reference sequence). Sequencing used peripheral blood. The sequence came from a young man with active or convalescent COVID-19. The genes are TRBV7-9 and TRBJ2-7, with TRBD1 matching over 7 bases. CDR3 sequence: CASSELTGYEQYV. The CDR3 nucleotides read TGTGCCAGCAGCGAGTTGACAGGGTACGAGCAGTACGTC.